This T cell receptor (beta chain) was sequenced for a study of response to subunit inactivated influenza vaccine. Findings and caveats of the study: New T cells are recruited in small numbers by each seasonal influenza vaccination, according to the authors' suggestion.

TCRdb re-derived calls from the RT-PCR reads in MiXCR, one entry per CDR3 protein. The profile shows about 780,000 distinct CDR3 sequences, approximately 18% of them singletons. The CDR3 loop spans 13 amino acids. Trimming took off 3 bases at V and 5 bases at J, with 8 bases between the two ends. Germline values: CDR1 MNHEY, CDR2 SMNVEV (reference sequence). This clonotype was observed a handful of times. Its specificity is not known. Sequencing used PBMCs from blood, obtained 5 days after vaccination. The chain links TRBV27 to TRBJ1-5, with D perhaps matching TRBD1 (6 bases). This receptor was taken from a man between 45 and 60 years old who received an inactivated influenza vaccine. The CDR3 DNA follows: TGTGCCAGCAGTTTCCAGGGGCATCAGCCCCAGCATTTT. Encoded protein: CASSFQGHQPQHF.